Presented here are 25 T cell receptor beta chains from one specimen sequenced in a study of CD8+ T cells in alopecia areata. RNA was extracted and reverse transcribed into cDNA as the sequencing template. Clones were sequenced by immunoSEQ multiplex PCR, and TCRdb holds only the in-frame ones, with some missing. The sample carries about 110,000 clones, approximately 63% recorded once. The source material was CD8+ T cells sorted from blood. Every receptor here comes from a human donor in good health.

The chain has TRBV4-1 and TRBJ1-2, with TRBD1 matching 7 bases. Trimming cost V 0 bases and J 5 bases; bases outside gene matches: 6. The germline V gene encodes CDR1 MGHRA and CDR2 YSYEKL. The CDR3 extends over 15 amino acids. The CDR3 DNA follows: TGCGCCAGCAGCCAAGAGCACCGGGACAGTTATGGCTACACCTTC. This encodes CASSQEHRDSYGYTF.

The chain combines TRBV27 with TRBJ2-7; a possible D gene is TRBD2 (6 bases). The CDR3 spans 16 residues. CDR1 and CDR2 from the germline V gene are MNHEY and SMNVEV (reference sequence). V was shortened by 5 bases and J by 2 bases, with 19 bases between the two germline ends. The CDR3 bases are TGTGCCAGCAGTCCCCGGGCAGGGAGGTCTCCCTACGAGCAGTACTTC. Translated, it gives CASSPRAGRSPYEQYF.

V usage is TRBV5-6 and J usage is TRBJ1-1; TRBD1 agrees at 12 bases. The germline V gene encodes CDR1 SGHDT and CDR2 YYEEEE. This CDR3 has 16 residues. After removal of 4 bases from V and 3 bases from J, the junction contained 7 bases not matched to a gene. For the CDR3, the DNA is TGTGCCAGCAGCCTAGGGACAGGGGGCTGGGACACTGAAGCTTTCTTT. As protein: CASSLGTGGWDTEAFF.

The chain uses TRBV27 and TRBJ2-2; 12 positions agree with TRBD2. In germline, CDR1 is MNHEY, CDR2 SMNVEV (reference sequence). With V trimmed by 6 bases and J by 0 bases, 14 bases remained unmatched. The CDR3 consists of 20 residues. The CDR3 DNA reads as TGTGCCAGCAGAGTCCCCCGGACTAGCGGGGTAATCTCGAACACCGGGGAGCTGTTTTTT. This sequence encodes CASRVPRTSGVISNTGELFF.

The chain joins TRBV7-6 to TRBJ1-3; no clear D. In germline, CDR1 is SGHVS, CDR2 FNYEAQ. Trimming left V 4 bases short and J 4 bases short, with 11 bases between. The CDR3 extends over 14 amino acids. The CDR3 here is CASSSAVSGNTIYF. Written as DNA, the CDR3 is TGTGCCAGCAGCTCTGCTGTATCGGGAAACACCATATATTTT.

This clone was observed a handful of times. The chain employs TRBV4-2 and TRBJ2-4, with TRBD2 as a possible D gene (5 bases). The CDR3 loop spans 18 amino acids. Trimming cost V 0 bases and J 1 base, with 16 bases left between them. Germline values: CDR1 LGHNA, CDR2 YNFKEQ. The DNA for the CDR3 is TGTGCCAGCAGCCAAGATCTCCCCGGGGTAATTGCCAAAAACATTCAGTACTTC. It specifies CASSQDLPGVIAKNIQYF.

The CDR3 reads CATSRETGSAGELFF. The CDR3 nucleotides are TGTGCCACCAGCAGAGAAACAGGGTCGGCCGGGGAGCTGTTTTTT. V is TRBV15 and J is TRBJ2-2; maybe TRBD1 (6 bases). Trimming removed 0 bases at V and 6 bases at J, with 11 bases between. The CDR3 length is 15 residues. Per germline, CDR1 LNHNV and CDR2 YYDKDF (reference sequence).

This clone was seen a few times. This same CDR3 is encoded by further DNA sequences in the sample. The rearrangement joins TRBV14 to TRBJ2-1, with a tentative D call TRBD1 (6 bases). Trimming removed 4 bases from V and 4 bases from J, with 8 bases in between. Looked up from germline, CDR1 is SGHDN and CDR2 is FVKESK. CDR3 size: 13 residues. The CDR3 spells CASSPDRYNEQFF. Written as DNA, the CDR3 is TGTGCCAGCAGCCCAGACAGGTACAATGAGCAGTTCTTC. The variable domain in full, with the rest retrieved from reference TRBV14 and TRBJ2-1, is EAGVTQFPSHSVIEKGQTVTLRCDPISGHDNLYWYRRVMGKEIKFLLHFVKESKQDESGMPNNRFLAERTGGTYSTLKVQPAELEDSGVYFCASSPDRYNEQFFGPGTRLTVL.

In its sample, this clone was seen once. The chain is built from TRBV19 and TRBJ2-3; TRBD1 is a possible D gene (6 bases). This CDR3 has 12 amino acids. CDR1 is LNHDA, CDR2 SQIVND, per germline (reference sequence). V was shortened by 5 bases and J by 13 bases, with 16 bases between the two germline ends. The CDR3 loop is CASSPGRGQEYF. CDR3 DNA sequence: TGTGCCAGTAGTCCGGGAAGGGGACAAGAGTATTTT.

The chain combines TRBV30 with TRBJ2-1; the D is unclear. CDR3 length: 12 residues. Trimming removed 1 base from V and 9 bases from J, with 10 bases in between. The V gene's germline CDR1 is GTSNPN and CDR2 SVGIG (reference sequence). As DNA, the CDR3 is TGTGCCTGGAGTGAGGAGCGTGGTGAGCAGTTCTTC. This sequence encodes CAWSEERGEQFF.

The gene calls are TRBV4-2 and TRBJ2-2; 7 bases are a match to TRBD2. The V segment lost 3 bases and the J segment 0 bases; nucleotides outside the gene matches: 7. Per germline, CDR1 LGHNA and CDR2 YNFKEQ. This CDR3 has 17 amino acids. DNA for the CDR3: TGTGCCAGCAGCCACAGCCCGCGGGGGACGAACACCGGGGAGCTGTTTTTT. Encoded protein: CASSHSPRGTNTGELFF.

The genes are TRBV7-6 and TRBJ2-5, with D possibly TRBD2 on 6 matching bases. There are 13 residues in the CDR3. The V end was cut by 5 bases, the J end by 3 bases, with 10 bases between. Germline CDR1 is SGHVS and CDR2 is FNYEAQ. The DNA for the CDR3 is TGTGCCAGCAGCACTAGCCTCAAAGAGACCCAGTACTTC. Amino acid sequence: CASSTSLKETQYF.

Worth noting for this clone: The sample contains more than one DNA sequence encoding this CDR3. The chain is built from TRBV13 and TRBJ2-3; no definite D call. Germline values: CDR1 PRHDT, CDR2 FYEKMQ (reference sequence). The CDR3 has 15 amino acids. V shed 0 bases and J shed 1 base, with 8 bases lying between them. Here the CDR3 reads CASSLGGHGTDTQYF. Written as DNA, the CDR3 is TGTGCCAGCAGCTTAGGAGGGCACGGCACAGATACGCAGTATTTT.

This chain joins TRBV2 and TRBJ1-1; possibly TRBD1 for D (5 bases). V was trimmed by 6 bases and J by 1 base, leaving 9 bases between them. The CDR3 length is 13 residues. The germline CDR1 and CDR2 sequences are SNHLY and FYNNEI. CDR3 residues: CASRGDSNTEAFF. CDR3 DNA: TGTGCCAGCAGAGGGGACTCGAACACTGAAGCTTTCTTT.

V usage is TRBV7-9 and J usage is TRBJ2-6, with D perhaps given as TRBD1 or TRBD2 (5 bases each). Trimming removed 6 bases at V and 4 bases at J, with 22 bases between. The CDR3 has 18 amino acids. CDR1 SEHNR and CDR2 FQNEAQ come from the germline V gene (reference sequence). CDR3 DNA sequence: TGTGCCAGCAGGTGGGCCCGGGACGGTCCGTCCGGGGCCAACGTCCTGACTTTC. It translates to CASRWARDGPSGANVLTF.

CDR3 sequence: CASSISQGYGYTF. CDR3 coding DNA: TGTGCCAGTAGTATCTCACAGGGTTATGGCTACACCTTC. The rearrangement links TRBV19 to TRBJ1-2, with a possible D match to TRBD1 (6 bases). Trimming pared 3 bases from V and 5 bases from J, leaving 10 bases between. The CDR3 totals 13 residues. The germline V gene has CDR1 LNHDA and CDR2 SQIVND (reference sequence).

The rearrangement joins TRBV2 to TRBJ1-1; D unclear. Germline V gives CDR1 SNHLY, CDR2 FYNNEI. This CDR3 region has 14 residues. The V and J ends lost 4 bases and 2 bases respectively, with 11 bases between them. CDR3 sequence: CASSVRSLNTEAFF. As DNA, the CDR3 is TGTGCCAGCAGTGTGAGGTCCCTAAACACTGAAGCTTTCTTT.

The CDR3 protein is CASSRWDFTYEQYF. As DNA, the CDR3 is TGTGCCAGCAGCCGATGGGACTTCACCTACGAGCAGTACTTC. V is TRBV7-8 and J is TRBJ2-7; D might be TRBD2 (6 bases). The V and J ends lost 5 bases and 2 bases respectively, with 13 bases between them. Germline V CDR1 and CDR2: SGHVS, FQNEAQ. This CDR3 comprises 14 residues.

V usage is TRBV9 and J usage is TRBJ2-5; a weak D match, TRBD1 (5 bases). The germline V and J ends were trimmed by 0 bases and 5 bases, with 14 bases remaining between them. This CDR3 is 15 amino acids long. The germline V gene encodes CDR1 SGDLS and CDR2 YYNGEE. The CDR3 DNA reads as TGTGCCAGCAGCGTAGGAGATGGGGCTGGGGAGACCCAGTACTTC. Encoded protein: CASSVGDGAGETQYF.

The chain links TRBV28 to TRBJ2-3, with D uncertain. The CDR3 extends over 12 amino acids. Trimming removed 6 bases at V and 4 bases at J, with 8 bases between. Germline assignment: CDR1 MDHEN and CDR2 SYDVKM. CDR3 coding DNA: TGTGCCAGCAGCCCCGGCCCAGATACGCAGTATTTT. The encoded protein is CASSPGPDTQYF. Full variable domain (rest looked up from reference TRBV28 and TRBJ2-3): DVKVTQSSRYLVKRTGEKVFLECVQDMDHENMFWYRQDPGLGLRLIYFSYDVKMKEKGDIPEGYSVSREKKERFSLILESASTNQTSMYLCASSPGPDTQYFGPGTRLTVL.

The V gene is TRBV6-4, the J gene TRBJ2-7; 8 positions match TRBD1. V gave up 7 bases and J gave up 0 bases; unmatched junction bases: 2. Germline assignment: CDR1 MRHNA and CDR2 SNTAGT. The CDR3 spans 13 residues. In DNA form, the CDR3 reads TGTGCCAGCACTGGACAGGGCTCCTACGAGCAGTACTTC. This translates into CASTGQGSYEQYF.

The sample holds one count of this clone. This chain's CDR3 is CASSVGDGNTIYF. The CDR3 nucleotides read TGTGCCAGCAGCGTAGGGGATGGAAACACCATATATTTT. The chain uses TRBV9 and TRBJ1-3; D ambiguous. This CDR3 contains 13 residues. Trimming stripped 0 bases from V and 3 bases from J, with 4 bases between. Germline V gene lookup returns CDR1 SGDLS and CDR2 YYNGEE.

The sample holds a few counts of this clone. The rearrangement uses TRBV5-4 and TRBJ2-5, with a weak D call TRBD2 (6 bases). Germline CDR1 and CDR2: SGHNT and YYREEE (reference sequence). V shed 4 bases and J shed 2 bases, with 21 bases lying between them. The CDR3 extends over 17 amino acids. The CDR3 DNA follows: TGTGCCAGCAGCCAAGATAGCGGACTGGGGGGACAAGAGACCCAGTACTTC. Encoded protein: CASSQDSGLGGQETQYF.

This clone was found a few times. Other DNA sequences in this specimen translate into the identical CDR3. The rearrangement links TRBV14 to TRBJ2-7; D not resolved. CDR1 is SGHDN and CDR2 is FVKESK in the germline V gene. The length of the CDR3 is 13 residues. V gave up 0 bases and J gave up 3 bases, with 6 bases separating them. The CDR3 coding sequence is TGTGCCAGCAGCCAAGATTGGGGCTACGAGCAGTACTTC. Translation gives CASSQDWGYEQYF.

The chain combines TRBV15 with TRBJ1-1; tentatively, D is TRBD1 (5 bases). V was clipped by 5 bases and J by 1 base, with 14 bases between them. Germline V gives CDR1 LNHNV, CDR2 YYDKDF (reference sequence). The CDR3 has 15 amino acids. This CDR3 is CATSSPWGSNTEAFF. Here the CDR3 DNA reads TGTGCCACCAGCTCACCCTGGGGCTCGAACACTGAAGCTTTCTTT.